The 2 T cell receptor beta chains given below trace back to one sample, sequenced in a study of graft-versus-host responses after intestinal transplantation (dated by TCRdb to the early 2020s). No antigen is known for these receptors. Receptors were amplified or captured by the immunoSEQ multiplex PCR assay. Held by TCRdb, this immuneACCESS table contains in-frame sequences only and omits some clones. Under half of the omission traces to an unresolved V gene where checked; the cause of the rest is unknown. For this sample the table gives 130,000 to 150,000 clones, of which roughly 91% were detected only once. Roughly 0.19% of the sample is held by the ten biggest clonotypes. The sample's time point label is to be understood as: cells obtained before transplantation from donor or recipient. The sequencing here drew on unstimulated CD4+ T cells sorted from spleen or lymph node cells, taken before intestinal transplant. These receptors originate from a human donor who received an intestinal transplant.

V usage is TRBV5-1 and J usage is TRBJ1-1, with TRBD1 as a possible D gene (6 bases). Looked up from germline, CDR1 is SGHRS and CDR2 is YFSETQ. This CDR3 spans 14 amino acids. V was clipped by 1 base and J by 1 base, with 8 bases between them. The CDR3 coding sequence is TGCGCCAGCAGCTTGACGACAGGGAACACTGAAGCTTTCTTT. This sequence encodes CASSLTTGNTEAFF.

This chain uses TRBV14 with TRBJ2-1, with 7 bases that match TRBD2. This CDR3 comprises 16 residues. The J segment lost 4 bases and the V segment lost 0 bases, leaving 6 bases of the junction unmatched. In germline, CDR1 is SGHDN, CDR2 FVKESK. The CDR3 loop reads CASSQDQWGGYNEQFF. For the CDR3, the DNA is TGTGCCAGCAGCCAAGATCAATGGGGAGGGTACAATGAGCAGTTCTTC.